This TCR beta chain was obtained from a study of T cells in Graves' hyperthyroidism and ophthalmopathy. General study findings and limits: Ophthalmopathy, which appeared later, was predicted by the model a median approximately 6 months before onset.

RNA transcripts yielded amplified TCR beta CDR3 regions. The primer set for the first-round RT-PCR of the TCR CDR3 was HTBI. TCRdb fed the multiplex PCR reads into MiXCR, producing one record per CDR3 protein. The sample consists of 400,000 to 600,000 distinct CDR3 sequences, about 20% of them appearing once. There are many counts of this clonotype. Its target is unknown. With a duration under 2 months, the hyperthyroidism was newly diagnosed in patients aged 18 to 65. Patients were excluded for uncontrolled infection, other autoimmune disease, pregnancy or lactation. Clinical symptoms, serum thyroxine and TRAb, thyroid ultrasound and orbital computed tomography together formed the diagnostic basis. This CDR3 is 15 amino acids long. The germline V and J ends were trimmed by 3 bases and 2 bases, with 14 bases remaining between them. Germline CDR1 and CDR2: DFQATT and SNEGSKA (reference sequence).

The TCR was taken from a man aged 18 to 30 with Graves' hyperthyroidism. The sequenced sample consisted of blood. The chain couples TRBV20-1 to TRBJ1-5; D might be TRBD1 (6 bases). This CDR3 reads CSARRGGGGNQPQHF. The CDR3, as DNA: TGCAGTGCTAGGAGAGGGGGGGGTGGCAATCAGCCCCAGCATTTT.